These 2 T cell receptor beta chains originate from one sample sequenced in a study of blood T cell repertoires in COVID-19. Assay: immunoSEQ multiplex PCR; the TCRdb copy retains only in-frame clones and omits some. The table includes 150,000 to 200,000 clones, approximately 78% detected once. The sample was peripheral blood. These TCRs come from a human donor in a cohort sampled during active COVID-19.

The chain joins TRBV6-2 or TRBV6-3 to TRBJ2-7, with 11 bases fitting TRBD2. Germline V gives CDR1 MNHEY, CDR2 SVGEGT. V gave up 2 bases and J gave up 7 bases; unmatched junction bases: 7. CDR3 length: 15 amino acids. CDR3 DNA: TGTGCCAGCAGTTACCCCACTAGCGGGAGACATGAGCAGTACTTC. Encoded protein: CASSYPTSGRHEQYF.

The chain combines TRBV27 with TRBJ2-3; the D is unclear. Looked up from germline, CDR1 is MNHEY and CDR2 is SMNVEV (reference sequence). The CDR3 length is 13 residues. V lost 2 bases, J lost 6 bases, and 9 bases lay in between. The CDR3 DNA reads as TGTGCCAGCAGTTTAATGTTCCAGGATACGCAGTATTTT. Translated: CASSLMFQDTQYF.